Each of the 11 T cell receptor beta chains below was sequenced from the same sample in a study of metastatic and nonmetastatic thyroid tumors. TCRdb re-analyzed the PCR reads through MiXCR. Here the sample spans fewer than 30,000 clones, 14% to 15% being singletons. Every patient underwent thyroid surgery untreated. Sequencing input: blood. The receptor source for this set is a female donor with papillary thyroid cancer or a benign thyroid nodule (not recorded which). Some clones in this sample may be carry-over from other donors' samples.

Concerning this clone: Relative to the germline gene, one junction end is altered; a read error may explain this. CDR3 DNA: TGTGCCAGCAGTTTAAGTTGGTCGGAAAGCACATATACTCAGTATTTT. This codes for CASSLSWSESTYTQYF. The chain has TRBV12-3 or TRBV12-4 and TRBJ2-3, with D uncertain. The CDR3 spans 16 residues.

This clone is medium-sized (0.01 to 0.1%) within its sample. V gene TRBV4-2 combines with J gene TRBJ1-2, with D perhaps matching TRBD1 (6 bases). Per the germline V gene, CDR1 is LGHNA and CDR2 is YNFKEQ. CDR3 size: 17 residues. Trimming left V 4 bases short and J 8 bases short, with 26 bases between. CDR3: CASSPGARGLWYDGYTF. The CDR3 DNA reads TGTGCCAGCAGCCCGGGGGCGCGGGGCCTGTGGTATGACGGCTACACCTTC.

This clone is medium-sized in the sample. The V call is TRBV11-2, the J call TRBJ2-7; TRBD1 matches 8 bases. From germline, CDR1 is SGHAT and CDR2 FQNNGV. The V gene end was trimmed by 6 bases and the J gene end by 4 bases; junction bases not matched to a gene: 11. The CDR3 spans 15 residues. The CDR3 coding sequence is TGTGCCAGCAGGGCCGGACAGGGAGTTTCGTACGAGCAGTACTTC. Translated, it gives CASRAGQGVSYEQYF.

This clone qualifies as medium-sized. The V call is TRBV4-3, the J call TRBJ2-5, with 12 bases matching TRBD1. The CDR3 is 15 amino acids. Per germline, CDR1 LGHNA and CDR2 YSLEER. V trimming: 1 base; J trimming: 4 bases; junction bases outside the gene matches: 1. CDR3 sequence: CASSQGDRGRETQYF. The CDR3 nucleotides read TGCGCCAGCAGCCAAGGGGACAGGGGGCGAGAGACCCAGTACTTC.

With respect to this clone: The junction departs from germline at one end; a sequencing error may be responsible. The chain employs TRBV2 and TRBJ2-2, with 9 bases identical to TRBD1. Germline assignment: CDR1 SNHLY and CDR2 FYNNEI. The CDR3 has 16 residues. CDR3 amino acids: CASSPTGGGSTGEPFF. CDR3 sequence (DNA): TGTGCCAGTAGTCCCACAGGGGGCGGTAGCACCGGGGAGCCGTTTTTT. Drawing the rest from reference TRBV2 and TRBJ2-2, the complete variable domain is EPEVTQTPSHQVTQMGQEVILRCVPISNHLYFYWYRQILGQKVEFLVSFYNNEISEKSEIFDDQFSVERPDGSNFTLKIRSTKLEDSAMYFCASSPTGGGSTGEPFFGEGSRLTVL.

This clone was recorded at least ten times. V gene TRBV27 combines with J gene TRBJ2-1; D unresolved. The CDR3 has 13 residues. Germline assignment: CDR1 MNHEY and CDR2 SMNVEV (reference sequence). Deletions cut 4 bases from V and 2 bases from J, with 6 bases between. DNA for the CDR3: TGTGCCAGCAGTTCGGATACCTACAATGAGCAGTTCTTC. It codes for CASSSDTYNEQFF.

This clone was counted at least ten times. With a much larger clone just one base away, this may be a read error. The rearrangement joins TRBV6-2 or TRBV6-3 to TRBJ2-7; D unclear. V lost 7 bases to trimming and J lost 2 bases, with 12 bases between them. Germline CDR1 and CDR2: MNHEY and SVGEGT. This CDR3 contains 13 residues. The CDR3 nucleotides are TGTGCCAGCAACCGGTTAGTCGCCTACGAGCAGTACTTC. This sequence encodes CASNRLVAYEQYF.

This clone has a handful of counts. At one of its ends the junction is not consistent with the germline gene, which may arise from a read error. This chain links TRBV2 with TRBJ1-1; no definite D call. CDR1 SNHLY and CDR2 FYNNEI come from the germline V gene. The CDR3 runs 12 residues. The CDR3 is CASSLISTEAFF. The CDR3 nucleotides are TGCGCCAGCAGCCTAATCAGCACTGAAGCTTTCTTT.

This clone was counted ten times or more. The V gene is TRBV9, the J gene TRBJ2-3; no clear D gene. The CDR3 is 14 amino acids. Trimming took off 0 bases at V and 3 bases at J, with 8 bases between the two ends. Germline loops: CDR1 SGDLS, CDR2 YYNGEE. CDR3 region: CASSVEGGTDTQYF. The CDR3 DNA reads TGTGCCAGCAGCGTAGAAGGTGGAACAGATACGCAGTATTTT.

This clone was found many times. The chain links TRBV2 to TRBJ1-2; D not resolved. CDR1 is SNHLY, CDR2 FYNNEI, per germline. V was shortened by 8 bases and J by 4 bases, with 17 bases between the two germline ends. This CDR3 is 14 amino acids long. The CDR3: CASGPGRPFYGYTF. The DNA for the CDR3 is TGTGCCAGCGGGCCCGGACGACCCTTCTATGGCTACACCTTC.

This clone was detected many times. A much larger clone lies a single base off, so this may be a read error. V usage is TRBV24-1 and J usage is TRBJ2-5; D is possibly TRBD1 or TRBD2 (5 bases each). This CDR3 is built from 13 residues. Germline assignment: CDR1 KGHDR and CDR2 SFDVKD. The CDR3 DNA follows: TGTGCCACGCGAGGGACGGCTCAAGAGGCCCAGTACTTC. Translated: CATRGTAQEAQYF.